One sample yielded the 6 T cell receptor beta chains listed below, sequenced in a study of T cell clonotyping in hematopoietic cell transplantation. The method was immunoSEQ multiplex PCR; TCRdb's version includes in-frame clones alone and lacks a portion of them. The sample has around 15,000 clones, around 97% seen once. The specimen comprised peripheral blood mononuclear cells, sampled 30 days after allogeneic stem cell transplant. The origin of the receptors is a female patient between 50 and 60 years old who had an allogeneic stem cell transplant from an unrelated donor, so T cells may come from the graft donor. Some clones in this sample may be carry-over from other donors' samples.

This chain connects TRBV30 to TRBJ1-1, with D unclear. Germline V gives CDR1 GTSNPN, CDR2 SVGIG (reference sequence). Trimming shortened V by 7 bases and J by 11 bases, and 11 bases separated the two germline ends. This CDR3 region has 9 residues. The CDR3 bases are TGTGCCTCGAACCCAAGGGCTTTCTTT. The encoded protein is CASNPRAFF.

The chain combines TRBV19 with TRBJ2-1, with D possibly being TRBD2 (7 bases). CDR3 length equals 15 residues. Germline V gene sequence: CDR1 LNHDA, CDR2 SQIVND (reference sequence). V was cut by 5 bases and J by 2 bases, with 13 bases left in between. The CDR3 loop is CASSRRGAAYNEQFF. CDR3 DNA: TGTGCCAGTAGTCGTCGGGGGGCCGCCTACAATGAGCAGTTCTTC.

The chain joins TRBV2 to TRBJ2-2; 8 bases are a match to TRBD2. This CDR3 comprises 15 residues. Germline V lookup: CDR1 SNHLY, CDR2 FYNNEI. V shed 4 bases and J 3 bases; nucleotides not matched to a gene: 4. CDR3 nucleotide sequence: TGTGCCAGCAGTGTGCGGGGGGTGGACACCGGGGAGCTGTTTTTT. Its translation is CASSVRGVDTGELFF.

This chain joins TRBV30 and TRBJ1-5; a possible D gene is TRBD1 (5 bases). Looked up from germline, CDR1 is GTSNPN and CDR2 is SVGIG (reference sequence). V lost 0 bases to trimming and J lost 7 bases, with 13 bases between them. The CDR3 extends over 14 amino acids. CDR3 DNA: TGTGCCTGGAGTGTAGCGGGGGGAGGACAGCCCCAGCATTTT. Protein sequence: CAWSVAGGGQPQHF. Based on the CDR3 plus reference TRBV30 and TRBJ1-5, the full variable domain is SQTIHQWPATLVQPVGSPLSLECTVEGTSNPNLYWYRQAAGRGLQLLFYSVGIGQISSEVPQNLSASRPQDRQFILSSKKLLLSDSGFYLCAWSVAGGGQPQHFGDGTRLSIL.

The chain combines TRBV7-9 with TRBJ2-7; TRBD1 might be the D (5 bases). With 4 bases removed from V and 1 base from J, the gap between germline ends came to 11 bases. Germline lookup yields CDR1 SEHNR and CDR2 FQNEAQ (reference sequence). CDR3 length equals 14 residues. The CDR3 region is CASSSHQGSYEQYF. The CDR3 DNA reads TGTGCCAGCAGCTCCCACCAGGGTTCCTACGAGCAGTACTTC.

The chain combines TRBV4-2 with TRBJ2-1; D unclear. The CDR3 is 11 residues long. V was pared by 6 bases and J by 7 bases, with 7 bases between. Germline-derived CDR1 and CDR2 are LGHNA and YNFKEQ. The CDR3 coding sequence is TGTGCCAGCAGTCATGTGAATGAGCAGTTCTTC. It yields the protein CASSHVNEQFF.